This is a list of T cell receptor beta chains from one sample in a study of blood T cell repertoires in COVID-19. The method was immunoSEQ multiplex PCR; TCRdb's version includes in-frame clones alone and lacks a portion of them. In the table there are a few hundred thousand clones, more than 65% of which are singletons. Sequencing was done on a sample of PBMCs or T cells enriched from blood (not recorded which). Every receptor here comes from a man aged 45-65 years who had recovered from COVID-19. Both conserved end residues are part of each CDR3. A D gene is named only where the DNA matches it firmly. Where a row states a size, it is once, few, many or the class of an expanded clone; other rows omit it.

D gene	clone size	V gene	J gene	CDR3 protein	CDR3 DNA
.	many	TRBV19	TRBJ2-7	CASSFRTGEQYF	TGTGCCAGTAGTTTCCGGACTGGCGAGCAGTACTTC
.	.	TRBV12-3/TRBV12-4	TRBJ1-4	CASTVYMGGLFF	TGTGCCAGCACCGTCTACATGGGGGGACTGTTTTTT
.	.	TRBV11-2	TRBJ2-4	CASSLGRLAVQYF	TGTGCCAGCAGCTTAGGGAGGTTGGCAGTTCAGTACTTC
.	once	TRBV19	TRBJ1-3	CASGRTPGNTIYF	TGTGCCTCGGGAAGGACGCCTGGAAACACCATATATTTT
.	few	TRBV2	TRBJ2-2	CASSEQTTNTGELFF	TGTGCCAGCAGTGAGCAAACTACGAACACCGGGGAGCTGTTTTTT
.	.	TRBV6-2/TRBV6-3	TRBJ1-1	CASSYPDSTTEAFF	TGTGCCAGCAGTTACCCAGACAGTACCACTGAAGCTTTCTTT
.	.	TRBV5-1	TRBJ2-7	CASSVTGTTYEQYF	TGCGCCAGCAGCGTTACCGGGACAACCTACGAGCAGTACTTC
.	.	TRBV6-1	TRBJ1-5	CASSEAGGAGNQPQHF	TGTGCCAGCAGTGAAGCGGGGGGGGCCGGCAATCAGCCCCAGCATTTT
TRBD2	.	TRBV5-6	TRBJ2-1	CASTSLGGSSYNEQFF	TGTGCCAGCACCTCCCTGGGCGGGAGTTCCTACAATGAGCAGTTCTTC
TRBD1	.	TRBV7-7	TRBJ2-2	CASSFDRDVGELFF	TGTGCTAGCAGCTTTGACAGGGATGTCGGGGAGCTGTTTTTT
.	.	TRBV6-2/TRBV6-3	TRBJ2-6	CASSSILGSGANVLTF	TGTGCCAGCAGCTCCATTCTCGGCTCTGGGGCCAACGTCCTGACTTTC
TRBD1	.	TRBV11-2	TRBJ1-2	CASSLWDRVKVGYGYTF	TGTGCCAGCAGCTTATGGGACAGGGTAAAAGTTGGCTATGGCTACACCTTC
TRBD2	.	TRBV7-7	TRBJ2-1	CASSPGLAAYNEQFF	TGTGCTAGCAGCCCGGGACTAGCGGCCTACAATGAGCAGTTCTTC
TRBD1	.	TRBV6-5	TRBJ2-5	CASSRPGQVVETQYF	TGTGCCAGCAGTCGACCGGGACAGGTGGTGGAGACCCAGTACTTC
.	.	TRBV7-2	TRBJ2-7	CASSLVPSDSYEQYF	TGTGCCAGCAGCTTGGTACCTAGCGACTCCTACGAGCAGTACTTC
.	few	TRBV18	TRBJ1-2	CASSPKDYYGYTF	TGTGCCAGCTCACCCAAAGACTACTATGGCTACACCTTC
TRBD2	.	TRBV10-3	TRBJ2-1	CAISGTSGGAYNEQFF	TGTGCCATCAGTGGGACTAGCGGGGGGGCATACAATGAGCAGTTCTTC
.	.	TRBV13	TRBJ2-3	CASSLGPLLGGASTDTQYF	TGTGCCAGCAGCTTAGGCCCCCTCCTAGGGGGGGCTAGCACAGATACGCAGTATTTT
TRBD1	.	TRBV19	TRBJ1-2	CASSNPGQGAVGGYTF	TGTGCCAGTAGCAATCCGGGACAGGGGGCCGTAGGCGGCTACACCTTC
TRBD1	.	TRBV5-4	TRBJ1-3	CASSPGQGAGNTIYF	TGTGCCAGCAGCCCCGGACAGGGGGCTGGAAACACCATATATTTT
.	.	TRBV7-8	TRBJ2-5	CASSAGTKETQYF	TGTGCCAGCAGCGCTGGGACAAAGGAGACCCAGTACTTC
.	.	TRBV7-2	TRBJ1-2	CASSQAAGGANYGYTF	TGTGCCAGCAGCCAGGCGGCGGGGGGAGCTAACTATGGCTACACCTTC
.	.	TRBV5-1	TRBJ1-5	CASSLDRWDQPQHF	TGCGCCAGCAGCTTGGACAGGTGGGATCAGCCCCAGCATTTT
TRBD2	.	TRBV12-3/TRBV12-4	TRBJ2-1	CASRTSGSEQFF	TGTGCCAGCAGGACGAGCGGGAGTGAGCAGTTCTTC
TRBD1	.	TRBV9	TRBJ1-6	CASSVAPQGNSPLHF	TGTGCCAGCAGCGTAGCTCCACAGGGGAATTCACCCCTCCACTTT
.	few	TRBV21-1	TRBJ2-1	CASSKAQGQGIYEQFF	TGTGCCAGCAGCAAAGCGCAGGGACAGGGGATTTATGAGCAGTTCTTC
TRBD2	once	TRBV9	TRBJ2-1	CASSEGLADNNEQFF	TGTGCCAGCAGCGAGGGACTAGCGGACAACAATGAGCAGTTCTTC
.	once	TRBV2	TRBJ2-1	CASSEDRYNEQFF	TGTGCCAGCAGTGAAGACAGGTACAATGAGCAGTTCTTC
.	.	TRBV2	TRBJ2-5	CASSETDQETQYF	TGTGCCAGCAGTGAAACAGACCAAGAGACCCAGTACTTC
.	once	TRBV12-3/TRBV12-4	TRBJ1-1	CASNLVRGRAFF	TGTGCCAGCAACCTAGTCCGGGGTCGGGCTTTCTTT
TRBD2	.	TRBV4-2	TRBJ2-7	CASSPTSGSQYEQYF	TGTGCCAGCAGCCCGACTAGCGGGAGTCAGTACGAGCAGTACTTC
TRBD2	.	TRBV30	TRBJ2-7	CAFRDYSYEQYF	TGTGCCTTTCGGGACTATTCCTACGAGCAGTACTTC
.	.	TRBV18	TRBJ1-6	CASSPNSRALHF	TGTGCCAGCTCACCAAATTCGAGGGCCCTCCACTTT
.	.	TRBV25-1	TRBJ2-6	CASSARDTLSGANVLTF	TGTGCCAGCAGTGCCCGGGACACTCTCTCTGGGGCCAACGTCCTGACTTTC
.	.	TRBV28	TRBJ2-3	CASRVWTGQGREAQYF	TGTGCCAGCAGGGTATGGACAGGACAGGGGCGGGAGGCGCAGTATTTT
.	.	TRBV9	TRBJ2-5	CASSARLSQETQYF	TGTGCCAGCAGCGCCCGACTGTCACAAGAGACCCAGTACTTC
.	.	TRBV7-3	TRBJ2-2	CASSLRSGVTGELFF	TGTGCCAGCAGCTTAAGATCCGGGGTTACCGGGGAGCTGTTTTTT
TRBD1	once	TRBV2	TRBJ2-3	CASSVVGQVTDTQYF	TGTGCCAGCAGTGTGGTAGGACAGGTCACAGATACGCAGTATTTT
TRBD1	.	TRBV9	TRBJ2-5	CASSASGQGLETQYF	TGTGCCAGCAGCGCAAGTGGACAGGGATTGGAGACCCAGTACTTC
TRBD2	.	TRBV7-6	TRBJ2-6	CASSLERIAGSGANVLTF	TGTGCCAGCAGCTTAGAACGGATAGCGGGATCTGGGGCCAACGTCCTGACTTTC
.	few	TRBV9	TRBJ2-2	CASSRTGELFF	TGTGCCAGCAGTAGAACCGGGGAGCTGTTTTTT
.	.	TRBV7-2	TRBJ1-6	CASSLVPGASPLHF	TGTGCCAGCAGCTTAGTCCCAGGGGCCTCACCCCTCCACTTT
TRBD1	.	TRBV27	TRBJ2-4	CASSLSQGAKNIQYF	TGTGCCAGCAGTTTATCACAGGGGGCCAAAAACATTCAGTACTTC
.	.	TRBV7-2	TRBJ2-3	CASSTVRLVTDTQYF	TGTGCCAGCAGCACCGTACGGTTGGTCACAGATACGCAGTATTTT
TRBD1	.	TRBV7-9	TRBJ1-2	CASSLLQGANYGYTF	TGTGCCAGCAGCTTACTACAGGGGGCGAACTATGGCTACACCTTC
TRBD1	.	TRBV5-4	TRBJ2-5	CASSLGQGAKETQYF	TGTGCCAGCAGCTTAGGACAGGGGGCCAAGGAGACCCAGTACTTC